Below, 9 T cell receptor beta chains from the same sample are listed, as sequenced in a study of tumor-infiltrating lymphocytes in primary liver carcinoma. Starting material of 400 to 600 ng total RNA yielded TCR beta cDNA via a constant-region primer. It was through three nested multiplex PCR rounds of slightly modified ARM-PCR that TCR beta libraries arose. The first two PCR rounds used TRBV1-TRBV30 primers with a Cbeta primer, nine to eleven cycles each. TCRdb independently ran MiXCR on the multiplex PCR reads; one entry per CDR3 protein. The sample shows some 180,000 distinct CDR3 sequences, about 55% of them seen only once. Out of unsorted whole blood came the blood RNA, and germline DNA was extracted as well. The sample was peripheral blood. These receptor sequences come from a man aged 35 to 55 with primary liver carcinoma and hepatitis B virus infection.

The V gene is TRBV14, the J gene TRBJ2-7; D is perhaps TRBD1 or TRBD2 (5 bases each). The germline V and J ends were trimmed by 4 bases and 12 bases, with 13 bases remaining between them. Germline V gene data show CDR1 as SGHDN and CDR2 as FVKESK. The CDR3 has 11 amino acids. The CDR3 loop reads CASSPRRGAYF. The CDR3 nucleotides read TGTGCCAGCAGCCCTCGGAGAGGGGCGTACTTC.

Notes on this clonotype: Given a much more abundant clone one base away, this may be a read error. V and J are TRBV28 and TRBJ1-5, with a tentative D call TRBD1 (5 bases). The germline V gene encodes CDR1 MDHEN and CDR2 SYDVKM. There are 14 residues in the CDR3. Here the CDR3 reads CASCLTRDNQPQHF. For the CDR3, the DNA is TGTGCCAGCTGTTTAACCAGGGACAATCAGCCCCAGCATTTT.

Note on this clonotype: The junction does not match germline at one end; this may be a read error. This chain uses TRBV11-1 with TRBJ2-3, with 12 bases identical to TRBD2. Germline assignment: CDR1 SGHAT and CDR2 FQDESV (reference sequence). The CDR3 is 18 amino acids. CDR3 amino acids: CASSFGLAGSASTDTQCF. The CDR3 DNA sequence: TGTGCCAGCAGCTTTGGACTAGCGGGATCTGCTAGCACAGACACGCAGTGTTTT.

The chain links TRBV6-1 to TRBJ1-2; maybe TRBD1 (6 bases). CDR3 length: 12 amino acids. V gave up 10 bases and J gave up 7 bases, with 16 bases separating them. Germline V gives CDR1 MNHNS, CDR2 SASEGT. The CDR3 sequence: CAKLHTGSGYTF. CDR3 DNA: TGTGCCAAGCTCCATACAGGGTCTGGCTACACCTTC.

About this clonotype: The junction differs from germline at one of its ends, possibly a read error. J is TRBJ2-5 and V is TRBV12-3 or TRBV12-4; 11 bases are shared with TRBD2. This CDR3 is 15 amino acids long. CDR3 sequence (DNA): TGTGCCAGCAGCCGACTAGCGGGAATACAAGATACCCAGTACTTC. It is translated as CASSRLAGIQDTQYF.

For this clonotype: Being one base from a much bigger clone, this may be a read error. The chain is built from TRBV11-2 and TRBJ1-4; possibly TRBD1 for D (5 bases). The CDR3 spans 14 residues. The ends were cut back, 8 bases at V and 7 bases at J, with 17 bases in the middle. Germline CDR1 is SGHAT and CDR2 is FQNNGV. The CDR3 sequence is CASGKGREGEKLFF. The CDR3 DNA reads TGTGCCAGCGGCAAGGGGCGTGAGGGTGAAAAACTGTTTTTT. The full variable domain, its missing parts supplied by reference TRBV11-2 and TRBJ1-4, is EAGVAQSPRYKIIEKRQSVAFWCNPISGHATLYWYQQILGQGPKLLIQFQNNGVVDDSQLPKDRFSAERLKGVDSTLKIQPAKLEDSAVYLCASGKGREGEKLFFGSGTQLSVL.

This chain links TRBV29-1 with TRBJ2-6, with 8 positions matching TRBD2. V trimming: 7 bases; J trimming: 2 bases; junction bases outside the gene matches: 16. CDR3 length: 18 amino acids. Germline-derived CDR1 and CDR2 are SQVTM and ANQGSEA. CDR3 sequence (DNA): TGCAGCGCAATACTATACGGGGGGGGACAACCTGGGGCCAACGTCCTGACTTTC. It is translated as CSAILYGGGQPGANVLTF.

Only a few counts were recorded for this clonotype. The rearrangement joins TRBV12-3 or TRBV12-4 to TRBJ2-2; D gene unclear. The CDR3 loop spans 12 amino acids. Trimming removed 5 bases from V and 5 bases from J, with 6 bases in between. The CDR3 nucleotides read TGTGCCAGCAGTCCGGAGACCGGGGAGCTGTTTTTT. Translation: CASSPETGELFF.

This clonotype was found a few times. The chain uses TRBV4-2 and TRBJ2-5; a weak D match, TRBD1 (5 bases). CDR3 length equals 16 residues. Looked up from germline, CDR1 is LGHNA and CDR2 is YNFKEQ. V lost 1 base and J 0 bases, leaving 12 bases between the germline ends. In nucleotides, the CDR3 is TGTGCCAGCAGCCAAGGGACACCTTCGTACCAAGAGACCCAGTACTTC. This codes for CASSQGTPSYQETQYF.